These 13 T cell receptor beta chains were sequenced from one sample in a study of T cells in Graves' hyperthyroidism and ophthalmopathy. Amplification targeted TCR beta CDR3 regions from RNA transcripts. The TCR CDR3 was amplified in a first-round RT-PCR using the HTBI primer set. TCRdb itself ran the multiplex PCR reads through MiXCR, one entry per CDR3 protein. The sample shows hundreds of thousands of distinct CDR3 sequences, roughly 15% of them seen only once. The sequenced sample consisted of blood. Receptors were obtained from a man younger than 30 with Graves' ophthalmopathy.

The rearrangement links TRBV5-1 to TRBJ2-5; 10 nucleotides line up with TRBD2. Germline V gene sequence: CDR1 SGHRS, CDR2 YFSETQ. Trimming cost V 2 bases and J 6 bases; bases outside gene matches: 13. CDR3 length: 17 residues. CDR3 in amino acids: CASSFTITLAGVKTQYF. The CDR3, as DNA: TGCGCCAGCAGCTTCACGATTACTCTAGCGGGGGTAAAGACCCAGTACTTC.

This clonotype came up many times. The chain couples TRBV6-1 to TRBJ2-7; D is possibly TRBD2 (5 bases). Per the germline V gene, CDR1 is MNHNS and CDR2 is SASEGT. V was shortened by 0 bases and J by 2 bases, with 17 bases between the two germline ends. The CDR3 consists of 17 residues. DNA of the CDR3: TGTGCCAGCAGTGAAGCGTCAACCGGGAAGAACACCTACGAGCAGTACTTC. Translation: CASSEASTGKNTYEQYF.

This clonotype occurred many times. This chain links TRBV7-9 with TRBJ2-5, with unresolved D. V was pared by 5 bases and J by 5 bases, with 24 bases between. CDR1 and CDR2 from the germline V gene are SEHNR and FQNEAQ (reference sequence). The CDR3 is made up of 17 amino acids. The DNA of the CDR3 is TGTGCCAGCAGCCTAGGTGGCGGCAACCCAATAATGGAGACCCAGTACTTC. It codes for CASSLGGGNPIMETQYF.

This clonotype was seen at least ten times. This chain links TRBV20-1 with TRBJ1-4, with D perhaps matching TRBD1 (6 bases). Looked up from germline, CDR1 is DFQATT and CDR2 is SNEGSKA (reference sequence). The CDR3 covers 13 residues. V lost 4 bases and J lost 4, with 10 bases in between. The CDR3 DNA reads TGCAGTGCTAAAAGGACAGTTAATGAAAAACTGTTTTTT. Translating it yields CSAKRTVNEKLFF.

This clonotype was counted between two and nine times. The chain carries TRBV19 and TRBJ2-2, with D unclear. Trimming pared 5 bases from V and 0 bases from J, leaving 7 bases between. Germline assignment: CDR1 LNHDA and CDR2 SQIVND (reference sequence). The CDR3 totals 14 residues. CDR3 DNA: TGTGCCAGTAGTCCTTACTCGAACACCGGGGAGCTGTTTTTT. It encodes CASSPYSNTGELFF.

The V and J genes are TRBV19 and TRBJ2-7, with 7 nucleotides matching TRBD1. The junction had 3 bases not matched to a gene; V was cut back by 4 bases and J by 0 bases. The CDR3 has 14 amino acids. The germline gives CDR1 LNHDA, CDR2 SQIVND (reference sequence). Here the CDR3 reads CASSTDRISYEQYF. As DNA, the CDR3 is TGTGCCAGTAGTACGGACAGGATCTCCTACGAGCAGTACTTC.

This clonotype was detected a few times. The chain links TRBV19 to TRBJ1-2; weak D call: TRBD1 (5 bases). Germline V gene sequence: CDR1 LNHDA, CDR2 SQIVND (reference sequence). This CDR3 has 14 residues. V was clipped by 1 base and J by 4 bases, with 10 bases between them. The CDR3 protein is CASSIGGHGYGYTF. DNA of the CDR3: TGTGCCAGTAGTATAGGCGGACACGGCTATGGCTACACCTTC.

This clonotype was found many times. This rearrangement joins TRBV11-3 to TRBJ2-1; D may be TRBD1 (5 bases). This CDR3 comprises 15 residues. V was shortened by 3 bases and J by 3 bases, with 12 bases between the two germline ends. Looked up from germline, CDR1 is SGHNT and CDR2 is YENEEA. The CDR3 spells CASSFSRVYYNEQFF. CDR3 nucleotides: TGTGCCAGCAGCTTCTCCAGGGTCTACTACAATGAGCAGTTCTTC.

This clonotype was observed a few times. This chain links TRBV15 with TRBJ1-1; 11 bases map to TRBD1. This CDR3 contains 14 residues. Looked up from germline, CDR1 is LNHNV and CDR2 is YYDKDF (reference sequence). Losses at the gene ends were 10 bases for V and 0 bases for J; bases not matched to a gene: 4. CDR3 sequence reads: CAIGTGGLNTEAFF. The CDR3 nucleotides are TGTGCCATCGGGACAGGGGGGCTGAACACTGAAGCTTTCTTT.

This clonotype occurred many times. The chain carries TRBV6-1 and TRBJ2-7, with 11 bases identical to TRBD1. The CDR3 has 16 amino acids. After removal of 2 bases from V and 7 bases from J, the junction contained 10 bases not matched to a gene. CDR1 and CDR2 (germline): MNHNS, SASEGT. CDR3: CASSERLGQGAEEQYF. CDR3 bases: TGTGCCAGCAGTGAAAGGCTAGGACAGGGGGCCGAGGAGCAGTACTTC.

This clonotype turned up a few times. The gene calls are TRBV4-2 and TRBJ1-2, with TRBD1 matching over 8 bases. The CDR3 is 14 residues long. V was pared by 1 base and J by 7 bases, with 5 bases of the junction left unmatched. CDR1 is LGHNA and CDR2 is YNFKEQ in the germline V gene. CDR3 loop: CASSQGGQGPGYTF. CDR3 bases: TGTGCCAGCAGCCAAGGTGGACAGGGACCTGGCTACACCTTC.

This clonotype was observed many times. This sequence joins TRBV30 and TRBJ2-1; 7 bases match TRBD1. CDR1 and CDR2 (germline): GTSNPN, SVGIG (reference sequence). This CDR3 has 12 residues. V trimming: 1 base; J trimming: 8 bases; junction bases outside the gene matches: 2. The chain's CDR3 is CAWSGTGDEQFF. The CDR3 coding sequence is TGTGCCTGGAGTGGAACAGGGGATGAGCAGTTCTTC.

The chain recombines TRBV12-3 or TRBV12-4 with TRBJ1-1; D is possibly TRBD1 (6 bases). The V end was cut by 6 bases, the J end by 0 bases, with 20 bases between. This CDR3 spans 17 amino acids. CDR3 in amino acids: CASSPEVGGFMNTEAFF. The CDR3 region has the DNA TGTGCCAGCAGCCCTGAGGTTGGGGGCTTCATGAACACTGAAGCTTTCTTT.